These 15 T cell receptor beta chains were sequenced from one sample in a study of blood T cell repertoires in COVID-19. Some clones are missing from TCRdb's copy, which holds only in-frame ones; the method was immunoSEQ multiplex PCR. The table includes 9,000 to 15,000 clones, 75% to 90% detected once. The material sequenced was peripheral blood. These TCRs come from a human donor in a cohort sampled during active COVID-19.

The chain is built from TRBV29-1 and TRBJ1-1; D is possibly TRBD1 (5 bases). V lost 1 base, J lost 4 bases, and 10 bases lay in between. Germline CDR1 SQVTM, CDR2 ANQGSEA. The CDR3 spans 13 residues. CDR3 region: CSVEGPGVTEAFF. In DNA, the CDR3 is TGCAGCGTTGAAGGGCCGGGGGTCACTGAAGCTTTCTTT.

The chain couples TRBV9 to TRBJ2-3; 10 nucleotides line up with TRBD2. Germline CDR1 and CDR2: SGDLS and YYNGEE. The CDR3 consists of 16 residues. Trimming took 2 bases from V and 3 from J; bases not matched to a gene: 6. The DNA of the CDR3 is TGTGCCAGCAGCGTCGCCGGGACTAGCGATACAGATACGCAGTATTTT. It specifies CASSVAGTSDTDTQYF.

The chain recombines TRBV6-2 or TRBV6-3 with TRBJ1-1, with no clear D. The CDR3 loop spans 13 amino acids. Germline CDR1 and CDR2: MNHEY and SVGEGT. Trimming left V 5 bases short and J 6 bases short, with 13 bases between. CDR3 nucleotide sequence: TGTGCCAGCAGTCAAGACCTGGGCGCTGAAGCTTTCTTT. This sequence encodes CASSQDLGAEAFF.

The chain couples TRBV10-3 to TRBJ1-2, with a tentative D call TRBD1 (5 bases). From germline, CDR1 is ENHRY and CDR2 SYGVKD. V dropped 8 bases and J dropped 3 bases, with 10 bases sitting between them. The CDR3 covers 12 residues. The DNA of the CDR3 is TGTGCCATCGGGGCGCCGGACTATGGCTACACCTTC. Protein product: CAIGAPDYGYTF.

The rearrangement joins TRBV2 to TRBJ2-3; the match to TRBD2 covers 7 bases. The CDR3 sequence is 16 residues long. V shed 5 bases and J 0 bases; nucleotides not matched to a gene: 8. Germline V gives CDR1 SNHLY, CDR2 FYNNEI. The CDR3 loop reads CASSILWRGSTDTQYF. CDR3 sequence (DNA): TGTGCCAGCAGTATTCTCTGGCGGGGGAGCACAGATACGCAGTATTTT.

J is TRBJ1-4 and V is TRBV28; the D gene is possibly TRBD1 (6 bases). Germline V gives CDR1 MDHEN, CDR2 SYDVKM. The length of the CDR3 is 14 residues. The V gene lost 4 bases and the J gene lost 5 bases, with 11 bases spanning the gap. The CDR3 is CASSSEGHNEKLFF. The CDR3 bases are TGTGCCAGCAGTTCCGAGGGACACAATGAAAAACTGTTTTTT.

The chain combines TRBV10-3 with TRBJ1-3; 8 bases fit TRBD1. The CDR3 covers 17 residues. Germline trimming cut 6 bases from V and 0 bases from J; bases unmatched to any gene: 10. Germline CDR1 reads ENHRY; CDR2 reads SYGVKD. The CDR3 protein is CAIRAQGADYSGNTIYF. The CDR3, as DNA: TGTGCCATCAGAGCGCAGGGGGCTGATTACTCTGGAAACACCATATATTTT.

In this sample, this clone turned up once. The rearrangement joins TRBV6-6 to TRBJ1-2; the match to TRBD1 covers 12 bases. Per the germline V gene, CDR1 is MNHNY and CDR2 is SVGAGI (reference sequence). This CDR3 is 15 amino acids long. V gave up 6 bases and J gave up 3 bases; unmatched junction bases: 5. DNA for the CDR3: TGTGCCAGCAGGTCCGGGACAGGGGGCGACTATGGCTACACCTTC. The encoded protein is CASRSGTGGDYGYTF.

The chain couples TRBV28 to TRBJ1-2; 8 bases fit TRBD1. CDR3 length: 13 amino acids. V lost 6 bases and J lost 2; bases outside the gene matches: 2. Per the germline V gene, CDR1 is MDHEN and CDR2 is SYDVKM. CDR3 region: CASSRTGNYGYTF. CDR3 sequence (DNA): TGTGCCAGCAGCAGGACAGGGAACTATGGCTACACCTTC.

V gene TRBV19 combines with J gene TRBJ1-5; weak D call: TRBD1 (5 bases). CDR3 size: 15 residues. The germline V and J ends were trimmed by 5 bases and 2 bases, with 13 bases remaining between them. The germline V gene encodes CDR1 LNHDA and CDR2 SQIVND (reference sequence). CDR3 in DNA: TGTGCCAGTAGTCTCGGGGGAGGGGGCAATCAGCCCCAGCATTTT. It encodes CASSLGGGGNQPQHF.

This chain uses TRBV28 with TRBJ2-6, with a possible D match to TRBD1 (6 bases). This CDR3 has 18 amino acids. The V end lost 7 bases, the J end lost 1 base, and 20 bases lay between the germline ends. Germline loops: CDR1 MDHEN, CDR2 SYDVKM. The CDR3 loop is CASTSTGRGPSGANVLTF. In DNA, the CDR3 is TGTGCCAGCACCTCCACCGGCAGGGGCCCGTCTGGGGCCAACGTCCTGACTTTC.

The table lists this clone with a count of one. Here the CDR3 reads CASWAGGRGNEQFF. In DNA form, the CDR3 reads TGTGCCAGCTGGGCGGGGGGCCGCGGGAATGAGCAGTTCTTC. The rearrangement joins TRBV7-9 to TRBJ2-1; 8 nucleotides line up with TRBD2. V trimming: 8 bases; J trimming: 7 bases; junction bases outside the gene matches: 10. The CDR3 sequence is 14 residues long. CDR1 and CDR2 from the germline V gene are SEHNR and FQNEAQ (reference sequence). Combining the CDR3 with reference TRBV7-9 and TRBJ2-1 gives the whole variable domain DTGVSQNPRHKITKRGQNVTFRCDPISEHNRLYWYRQTLGQGPEFLTYFQNEAQLEKSRLLSDRFSAERPKGSFSTLEIQRTEQGDSAMYLCASWAGGRGNEQFFGPGTRLTVL.

The genes are TRBV6-6 and TRBJ1-1; a possible D gene is TRBD1 (5 bases). The germline V gene has CDR1 MNHNY and CDR2 SVGAGI (reference sequence). CDR3 length: 13 amino acids. Trimming cost V 11 bases and J 0 bases, with 13 bases left between them. The CDR3 region is CAGASEMNTEAFF. The CDR3 nucleotides are TGTGCCGGGGCGTCGGAAATGAACACTGAAGCTTTCTTT.

The rearrangement uses TRBV7-2 and TRBJ1-4; 8 bases fit TRBD1. J was trimmed by 2 bases and V by 4 bases; bases with no gene match: 12. Germline V gene sequence: CDR1 SGHTA, CDR2 FQGNSA. The length of the CDR3 is 18 residues. The CDR3 nucleotides read TGTGCCAGCAGCTCCCCGACAGGGGTTATCCTCACTAATGAAAAACTGTTTTTT. Translation: CASSSPTGVILTNEKLFF.

The chain couples TRBV18 to TRBJ1-5; D may be TRBD1 (5 bases). Between the trimmed V and J ends, which lost 3 bases and 6 bases, there was a span of 18 bases. Germline values: CDR1 KGHSH, CDR2 LQKENI. The CDR3 loop spans 16 amino acids. The CDR3 protein is CASSPRDSGVGQPQHF. CDR3 coding DNA: TGTGCCAGCTCACCCCGGGACTCCGGGGTAGGTCAGCCCCAGCATTTT.